This entry is about one TCR beta chain. Preparing the TCRbeta library involved the use of unique molecular identifiers. TCRdb reprocessed the PCR reads via MiXCR and lists one record per CDR3 protein. The repertoire includes 200,000 to 250,000 distinct CDR3 sequences, around 9.6% of them detected once, and about 6.2% sits in the top ten. Germline lookup yields CDR1 KGHSH and CDR2 LQKENI. Trimming removed 2 bases from V and 6 bases from J; junction bases left unmatched: 7. The CDR3 has 14 residues. This entry is derived from a study of T-cell reconstitution after alpha-beta-depleted transplantation in children.

The receptor was isolated from a human donor who donated a stem cell graft to a child with acute lymphoblastic leukemia. This material consisted of PBMCs from the stem cell graft donor, taken from the stem cell graft. This rearrangement joins TRBV18 to TRBJ2-7; 7 positions agree with TRBD1. CDR3 DNA sequence: TGTGCCAGCTCACCAGGAGACAGGGCACGCGAGCAGTACTTC. Its translation is CASSPGDRAREQYF.